This entry lists 20 T cell receptor beta chains sequenced from one sample in a study of blood T cell repertoires in COVID-19. TCRdb keeps only in-frame clones here, not all; method: immunoSEQ multiplex PCR. This table has 140,000 to 150,000 clones, approximately 89% appearing once. Sequenced input: peripheral blood. The origin of the receptors is a human donor in a cohort sampled during active COVID-19.

The J gene is TRBJ1-6, the V gene TRBV5-4; D might be TRBD1 (6 bases). This CDR3 has 16 amino acids. V lost 1 base, J lost 5 bases, and 13 bases lay in between. Germline CDR1 reads SGHNT; CDR2 reads YYREEE (reference sequence). The CDR3, as DNA: TGTGCCAGCAGCTTGAGTGCAGGGGCGAATAATTCACCCCTCCACTTT. It is translated as CASSLSAGANNSPLHF. Full variable domain (missing parts from reference TRBV5-4 and TRBJ1-6): ETGVTQSPTHLIKTRGQQVTLRCSSQSGHNTVSWYQQALGQGPQFIFQYYREEENGRGNFPPRFSGLQFPNYSSELNVNALELDDSALYLCASSLSAGANNSPLHFGNGTRLTVT.

The chain uses TRBV6-1 and TRBJ1-2; 10 nucleotides match TRBD1. The CDR3 covers 14 residues. Germline V gene sequence: CDR1 MNHNS, CDR2 SASEGT. The V gene end was trimmed by 2 bases and the J gene end by 8 bases; junction bases not matched to a gene: 5. CDR3 coding DNA: TGTGCCAGCAGTGAACTCGGGACAGGGGTCGGCTACACCTTC. Its protein is CASSELGTGVGYTF.

V usage is TRBV6-1 and J usage is TRBJ2-7; the D gene is possibly TRBD2 (6 bases). CDR1 and CDR2 from the germline V gene are MNHNS and SASEGT. The CDR3 consists of 13 residues. V was clipped by 3 bases and J by 5 bases, with 11 bases between them. In DNA form, the CDR3 reads TGTGCCAGCAGTGAGGAGGGTTGGGACGAGCAGTACTTC. Its protein is CASSEEGWDEQYF.

V and J are TRBV11-3 and TRBJ2-1; D remains ambiguous. Trimming cost V 1 base and J 6 bases, with 16 bases left between them. This CDR3 is built from 16 residues. Germline CDR1 SGHNT, CDR2 YENEEA. CDR3 residues: CASSLGPSPQSNEQFF. In DNA, the CDR3 is TGTGCCAGCAGCTTAGGGCCGTCCCCACAGAGCAATGAGCAGTTCTTC. Looking up the rest from reference TRBV11-3 and TRBJ2-1 gives the full variable domain: EAGVVQSPRYKIIEKKQPVAFWCNPISGHNTLYWYLQNLGQGPELLIRYENEEAVDDSQLPKDRFSAERLKGVDSTLKIQPAELGDSAVYLCASSLGPSPQSNEQFFGPGTRLTVL.

The V and J genes are TRBV6-2 or TRBV6-3 and TRBJ2-7, with 8 positions matching TRBD1. The CDR3 consists of 14 residues. Germline lookup yields CDR1 MNHEY and CDR2 SVGEGT. Trimming cost V 6 bases and J 4 bases; bases outside gene matches: 8. CDR3 sequence reads: CASSPDRGQYEQYF. The CDR3 coding sequence is TGTGCCAGCAGCCCCGACAGGGGTCAGTACGAGCAGTACTTC.

The V and J genes are TRBV12-3 or TRBV12-4 and TRBJ2-1; D call uncertain. Trimming shortened V by 3 bases and J by 10 bases, and 7 bases separated the two germline ends. The CDR3 runs to 11 residues. The CDR3 region is CASSLLEEQFF. The CDR3 region has the DNA TGTGCCAGCAGTTTGCTGGAGGAGCAGTTCTTC.

This chain connects TRBV7-2 to TRBJ1-3; 7 bases match TRBD1. Looked up from germline, CDR1 is SGHTA and CDR2 is FQGNSA. The CDR3 is 16 residues long. V lost 3 bases, J lost 4 bases, and 9 bases stayed unmatched. DNA for the CDR3: TGTGCCAGCAGCTTCGGAACAGGGGTTTTAGGAAACACCATATATTTT. Translating gives CASSFGTGVLGNTIYF.

The V gene is TRBV2, the J gene TRBJ2-7; 9 nucleotides match TRBD1. Unmatched junction bases numbered 3, after V lost 6 bases and J lost 3 bases. CDR3 length equals 13 residues. CDR1 SNHLY and CDR2 FYNNEI come from the germline V gene. The CDR3 sequence: CASRGTGSYEQYF. The CDR3 DNA is TGTGCCAGCAGGGGGACAGGGAGCTACGAGCAGTACTTC.

The genes are TRBV4-2 and TRBJ1-6; D is possibly TRBD1 (5 bases). Germline CDR1 LGHNA, CDR2 YNFKEQ. The germline V and J ends were trimmed by 1 base and 8 bases, with 12 bases remaining between them. This CDR3 region has 15 residues. The CDR3 loop is CASSQGGGSDSPLHF. The CDR3 nucleotides are TGTGCCAGCAGCCAAGGGGGGGGTTCGGATTCACCCCTCCACTTT.

The chain couples TRBV5-8 to TRBJ2-3, with a tentative D call TRBD1 (5 bases). The V end lost 6 bases, the J end lost 7 bases, and 18 bases lay between the germline ends. Germline V CDR1 and CDR2: SGHTS, YDEGEE. The CDR3 length is 14 residues. The CDR3 region has the DNA TGTGCCAGCATTCCGAGACAGTCAGGATATACGCAGTATTTT. Amino acid sequence: CASIPRQSGYTQYF.

The V and J genes are TRBV10-2 and TRBJ2-2; D is uncertain. Trimming removed 4 bases from V and 7 bases from J, with 4 bases in between. CDR3 length equals 11 residues. Germline V gene sequence: CDR1 WSHSY, CDR2 SAAADI. CDR3 in amino acids: CASSAIGELFF. CDR3 DNA: TGCGCCAGCAGTGCTATCGGGGAGCTGTTTTTT.

The chain joins TRBV9 to TRBJ1-6, with 7 nucleotides matching TRBD1. Germline V gene data show CDR1 as SGDLS and CDR2 as YYNGEE. CDR3 length: 14 amino acids. J gave up 11 bases and V 3 bases, and 8 bases lay outside the gene matches. The CDR3 bases are TGTGCCAGCAGCGCAGCCGACACAGGGGCACCCCTCCACTTT. This sequence encodes CASSAADTGAPLHF.

V usage is TRBV7-3 and J usage is TRBJ2-1, with D unresolved. CDR1 is SGHTA, CDR2 FQGTGA, per germline. This CDR3 has 12 residues. V shed 5 bases and J shed 6 bases, with 8 bases lying between them. The DNA for the CDR3 is TGTGCCAGCAGCAACTCAGGCAATGAGCAGTTCTTC. Protein: CASSNSGNEQFF.

The chain is built from TRBV6-2 or TRBV6-3 and TRBJ1-4; TRBD1 matches at 9 bases. CDR3 length equals 14 residues. After removal of 4 bases from V and 10 bases from J, the junction contained 7 bases not matched to a gene. Germline assignment: CDR1 MNHEY and CDR2 SVGEGT. In nucleotides, the CDR3 is TGTGCCAGCAGTTCGTCCCGGGACAGGGCAAAACTGTTTTTT. It encodes CASSSSRDRAKLFF.

The rearrangement links TRBV27 to TRBJ2-7; weak D call: TRBD1 (6 bases). Trimming cost V 0 bases and J 5 bases, with 11 bases left between them. CDR3 length: 14 amino acids. Germline CDR1 and CDR2: MNHEY and SMNVEV (reference sequence). CDR3 DNA sequence: TGTGCCAGCAGTTTATCGGGGGCGCGCGACGAGCAGTACTTC. This codes for CASSLSGARDEQYF.

This rearrangement joins TRBV6-6 to TRBJ2-7, with 7 bases aligning to TRBD1. This CDR3 has 12 amino acids. Looked up from germline, CDR1 is MNHNY and CDR2 is SVGAGI (reference sequence). The trim removed 6 bases at V and 2 bases at J, leaving 1 base unmatched. The CDR3, as DNA: TGTGCCAGCAGGCAGGGGGCCTACGAGCAGTACTTC. Its translation: CASRQGAYEQYF.

The rearrangement uses TRBV4-2 and TRBJ2-7; TRBD2 aligns across 7 bases. V lost 1 base to trimming and J lost 2 bases; unmatched junction nucleotides: 5. The CDR3 spans 15 residues. The germline V gene has CDR1 LGHNA and CDR2 YNFKEQ. As DNA, the CDR3 is TGTGCCAGCAGCCAAGCATCTAGCGGACCCTACGAGCAGTACTTC. It yields the protein CASSQASSGPYEQYF.

The chain has TRBV30 and TRBJ1-2; D is possibly TRBD1 (5 bases). Germline CDR1 and CDR2: GTSNPN and SVGIG (reference sequence). V lost 4 bases and J 4 bases, leaving 13 bases between the germline ends. The CDR3 spans 13 residues. The CDR3 sequence: CAWTLGQGYGYTF. The CDR3 nucleotides are TGTGCCTGGACGTTAGGCCAGGGCTATGGCTACACCTTC. Complete variable domain (other parts from reference TRBV30 and TRBJ1-2): SQTIHQWPATLVQPVGSPLSLECTVEGTSNPNLYWYRQAAGRGLQLLFYSVGIGQISSEVPQNLSASRPQDRQFILSSKKLLLSDSGFYLCAWTLGQGYGYTFGSGTRLTVV.

The rearrangement links TRBV19 to TRBJ2-1, with 10 bases aligning to TRBD2. Germline CDR1 reads LNHDA; CDR2 reads SQIVND (reference sequence). With 3 bases clipped from V and 8 bases from J, the junction kept 7 bases outside the gene matches. The CDR3 has 15 amino acids. The CDR3 nucleotides are TGTGCCAGTAGTATCCAAGCGGGGGGGCGGTATGAGCAGTTCTTC. Encoded protein: CASSIQAGGRYEQFF.

The J gene is TRBJ1-1, the V gene TRBV20-1; 8 nucleotides align to TRBD1. The length of the CDR3 is 15 residues. CDR1 is DFQATT and CDR2 is SNEGSKA in the germline V gene (reference sequence). The trim removed 3 bases at V and 5 bases at J, leaving 11 bases unmatched. CDR3 in DNA: TGCAGTGCTAGTTCCAATGACAGGGGCGGGACTGAAGCTTTCTTT. This translates into CSASSNDRGGTEAFF.